The 15 T cell receptor beta chains reported below all come from one sample, sequenced in a study of shared clonotypes between healthy human individuals. Assay used: immunoSEQ multiplex PCR; TCRdb lists only in-frame clones, some missing. The repertoire consists of some 2.3 million clones, with approximately 93% occurring once and the leading ten covering about 0.39%. Material: naive CD4+ T cells from PBMCs. Documented subset: CD45RA+ positively selected. The source of these receptors is a man in his late teens or twenties in good health. Some clones in this sample may be carry-over from other donors' samples.

This clone was seen just once. At one of its ends the junction is not consistent with the germline gene, which may arise from a read error. The chain uses TRBV2 and TRBJ1-5, with no clear D. The length of the CDR3 is 13 residues. Germline V gene sequence: CDR1 SNHLY, CDR2 FYNNEI. The CDR3: CASSEETHLPQHF. CDR3 coding DNA: TGTGCCAGCAGCGAAGAGACACACTTACCCCAGCATTTT.

V is TRBV28 and J is TRBJ2-3; no reliable D call. Trimming shortened V by 3 bases and J by 2 bases, and 6 bases separated the two germline ends. Germline assignment: CDR1 MDHEN and CDR2 SYDVKM. The CDR3 is 13 residues long. The CDR3 reads CASSFAATDTQYF. In DNA, the CDR3 is TGTGCCAGCAGTTTTGCTGCCACAGATACGCAGTATTTT. Full variable domain (missing parts from reference TRBV28 and TRBJ2-3): DVKVTQSSRYLVKRTGEKVFLECVQDMDHENMFWYRQDPGLGLRLIYFSYDVKMKEKGDIPEGYSVSREKKERFSLILESASTNQTSMYLCASSFAATDTQYFGPGTRLTVL.

This chain connects TRBV7-2 to TRBJ1-2; TRBD1 aligns across 8 bases. Germline lookup yields CDR1 SGHTA and CDR2 FQGNSA. The junction had 11 bases not matched to a gene; V was cut back by 3 bases and J by 8 bases. The CDR3 is 15 amino acids. In DNA form, the CDR3 reads TGTGCCAGCAGCTTGGCCCTGGGGACAGGTTGGGGCTACACCTTC. Its translation: CASSLALGTGWGYTF.

This clone was counted a single time. This sequence joins TRBV11-3 and TRBJ2-5; D is perhaps TRBD2 (5 bases). From germline, CDR1 is SGHNT and CDR2 YENEEA. This CDR3 is 16 amino acids long. V gave up 4 bases and J gave up 1 base, with 16 bases separating them. CDR3 in DNA: TGTGCCAGCAGCTCAGGACTGGGGAGAACCCAAGAGACCCAGTACTTC. It yields the protein CASSSGLGRTQETQYF.

This clone was observed a single time. J is TRBJ2-6 and V is TRBV5-1; D ambiguous. The V gene lost 4 bases and the J gene lost 4 bases, with 12 bases spanning the gap. The CDR3 runs 15 residues. Germline values: CDR1 SGHRS, CDR2 YFSETQ. The CDR3 nucleotides are TGCGCCAGCAGCCTAGACACCTCAGGGGCCAACGTCCTGACTTTC. The encoded protein is CASSLDTSGANVLTF.

This clone has a single count. The chain is built from TRBV10-3 and TRBJ2-2, with 8 bases lining up with TRBD1. Unmatched junction bases numbered 17, after V lost 11 bases and J lost 6 bases. Germline CDR1 and CDR2: ENHRY and SYGVKD. The CDR3 contains 16 residues. The CDR3 is CAVQKGGQGAAGELFF. The CDR3 region has the DNA TGTGCCGTCCAAAAAGGTGGCCAGGGGGCCGCCGGGGAGCTGTTTTTT.

The table lists this clone with a few counts. The CDR3 protein is CASSEEDGTEAFF. CDR3 coding DNA: TGTGCCAGCAGTGAGGAAGACGGCACTGAAGCTTTCTTT. This chain uses TRBV2 with TRBJ1-1, with D uncertain. This CDR3 region has 13 residues. The germline CDR1 and CDR2 sequences are SNHLY and FYNNEI. Trimming shortened V by 3 bases and J by 4 bases, and 9 bases separated the two germline ends.

This clone appeared once. J is TRBJ2-1 and V is TRBV4-1; D may be TRBD1 (5 bases). Trimming stripped 2 bases from V and 0 bases from J, with 17 bases between. Germline V gene sequence: CDR1 MGHRA, CDR2 YSYEKL. The CDR3 spans 18 residues. CDR3 bases: TGCGCCAGCAGCCAAAAGGGGCCTTTTGATAGCTCCTACAATGAGCAGTTCTTC. It yields the protein CASSQKGPFDSSYNEQFF.

This clone was picked up one time. The chain joins TRBV7-7 to TRBJ1-3; 8 bases line up with TRBD1. Germline values: CDR1 SSHAT, CDR2 FNYEAQ (reference sequence). The CDR3 extends over 15 amino acids. The V segment lost 2 bases and the J segment 1 base; nucleotides outside the gene matches: 1. The CDR3 region is CASSLRTGSGNTIYF. DNA of the CDR3: TGTGCCAGCAGCTTACGGACAGGGTCTGGAAACACCATATATTTT.

This chain uses TRBV11-2 with TRBJ2-3; 7 bases line up with TRBD2. Per the germline V gene, CDR1 is SGHAT and CDR2 is FQNNGV. This CDR3 is built from 14 residues. In DNA, the CDR3 is TGTGCGACGCGGGTCAGCGGGAACTCAGATACGCAGTATTTT. Amino acids: CATRVSGNSDTQYF.

This chain connects TRBV9 to TRBJ2-3; perhaps D is TRBD1 or TRBD2 (5 bases each). From germline, CDR1 is SGDLS and CDR2 YYNGEE. The CDR3 loop spans 14 amino acids. Trimming left V 0 bases short and J 8 bases short, with 13 bases between. CDR3 region: CASSVVGEVGTQYF. DNA for the CDR3: TGTGCCAGCAGCGTAGTGGGGGAAGTCGGTACGCAGTATTTT.

This chain uses TRBV5-1 with TRBJ2-7, with D possibly being TRBD2 (6 bases). The length of the CDR3 is 17 residues. The V end was cut by 0 bases, the J end by 2 bases, with 18 bases between. Germline values: CDR1 SGHRS, CDR2 YFSETQ. DNA for the CDR3: TGCGCCAGCAGCTTGGAGTTGGACTACTTTTCTCCCTACGAGCAGTACTTC. It is translated as CASSLELDYFSPYEQYF.

The J gene is TRBJ2-5, the V gene TRBV7-2; 10 nucleotides agree with TRBD2. Germline values: CDR1 SGHTA, CDR2 FQGNSA. This CDR3 is 15 amino acids long. V shed 1 base, J shed 6 bases, and the junction held 5 bases outside the gene matches. The chain's CDR3 is CASSLEASGSKTQYF. For the CDR3, the DNA is TGTGCCAGCAGCTTAGAGGCTAGCGGGAGCAAGACCCAGTACTTC.

About this clone: The same CDR3 can be traced to other DNA sequences in this sample. This sequence joins TRBV7-6 and TRBJ2-3, with unresolved D. CDR3 length: 12 residues. V was clipped by 1 base and J by 3 bases, with 2 bases between them. The germline gives CDR1 SGHVS, CDR2 FNYEAQ. CDR3 residues: CASSLGTDTQYF. For the CDR3, the DNA is TGTGCCAGCAGCTTAGGAACAGATACGCAGTATTTT.

This clone was observed once. The V and J genes are TRBV18 and TRBJ1-2; 7 bases agree with TRBD1. The V and J ends lost 3 bases and 6 bases, in that order; junction bases with no gene match: 4. Germline CDR1 is KGHSH and CDR2 is LQKENI. The CDR3 loop spans 13 amino acids. The CDR3 spells CASSPTGADGYTF. The CDR3 DNA reads TGTGCCAGCTCACCCACAGGGGCCGATGGCTACACCTTC.